This T cell receptor beta chain was identified during a study of CD4 T cells in relation to SARS-CoV-2 and coronaviruses. Before the COVID-19 pandemic, during about 2011-2019, CD4+ T cells were taken from unexposed donors. The cells were cultured for around ten days before CD4+ T cells were isolated. The V end was cut by 3 bases, the J end by 4 bases, with 17 bases between. CDR1 is SGDLS, CDR2 YYNGEE, per germline. The CDR3 totals 16 residues. The method was immunoSEQ multiplex PCR; TCRdb's version includes in-frame clones alone and lacks a portion of them. Among approximately 25,000 clones listed, about three quarters were seen once. Note on this clone: The antigen remains undetermined.

The origin of this receptor is a human donor in good health. The sample taken for sequencing was CD4+ T cells from PBMCs, cultured in vitro. The chain links TRBV9 to TRBJ2-1; tentative D call: TRBD1 (6 bases). The DNA for the CDR3 is TGTGCCAGCAGCGCCGAACGGACAGCTTATTACAATGAGCAGTTCTTC. Encoded protein: CASSAERTAYYNEQFF.